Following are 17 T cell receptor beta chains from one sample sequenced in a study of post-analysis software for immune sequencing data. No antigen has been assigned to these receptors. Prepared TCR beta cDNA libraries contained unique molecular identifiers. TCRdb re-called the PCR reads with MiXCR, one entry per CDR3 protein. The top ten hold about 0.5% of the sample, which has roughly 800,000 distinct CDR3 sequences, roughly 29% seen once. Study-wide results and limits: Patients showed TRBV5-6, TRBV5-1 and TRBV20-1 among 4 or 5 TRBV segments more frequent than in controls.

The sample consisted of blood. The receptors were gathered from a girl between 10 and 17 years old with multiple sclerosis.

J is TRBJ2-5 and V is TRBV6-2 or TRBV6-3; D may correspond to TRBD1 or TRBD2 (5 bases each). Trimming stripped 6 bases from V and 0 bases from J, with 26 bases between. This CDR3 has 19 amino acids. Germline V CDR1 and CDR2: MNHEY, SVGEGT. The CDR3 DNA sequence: TGTGCCAGCAGACCCTCTAGGGGCCGGCGCGGGCGAGACCAAGAGACCCAGTACTTC. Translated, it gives CASRPSRGRRGRDQETQYF.

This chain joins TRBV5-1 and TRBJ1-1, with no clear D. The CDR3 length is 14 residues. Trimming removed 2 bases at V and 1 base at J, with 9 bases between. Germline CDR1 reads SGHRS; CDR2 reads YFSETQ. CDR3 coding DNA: TGCGCCAGCAGCTTCGAGGTCACGAACACTGAAGCTTTCTTT. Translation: CASSFEVTNTEAFF.

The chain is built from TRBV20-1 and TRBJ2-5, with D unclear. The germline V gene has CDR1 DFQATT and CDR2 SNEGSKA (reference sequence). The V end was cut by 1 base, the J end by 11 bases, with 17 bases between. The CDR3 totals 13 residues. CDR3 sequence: CSARGKSSSEQYF. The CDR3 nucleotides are TGCAGTGCTAGAGGGAAGAGCAGCAGTGAGCAGTACTTC.

As DNA, the CDR3 is TGCAGCGTGGCGACAGGGGGAGGGCCAGATACGCAGTATTTT. Residues: CSVATGGGPDTQYF. The chain links TRBV29-1 to TRBJ2-3; TRBD1 matches at 9 bases. This CDR3 contains 14 residues. The V gene's germline CDR1 is SQVTM and CDR2 ANQGSEA. The ends lost 6 bases at V and 4 bases at J; junction bases unmatched: 8.

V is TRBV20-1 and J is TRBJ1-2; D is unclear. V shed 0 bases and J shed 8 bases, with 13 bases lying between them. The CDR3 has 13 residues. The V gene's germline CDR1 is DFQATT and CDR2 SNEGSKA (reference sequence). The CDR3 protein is CSAREEVSRGYTF. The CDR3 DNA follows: TGCAGTGCTAGAGAAGAGGTCTCCAGGGGCTACACCTTC.

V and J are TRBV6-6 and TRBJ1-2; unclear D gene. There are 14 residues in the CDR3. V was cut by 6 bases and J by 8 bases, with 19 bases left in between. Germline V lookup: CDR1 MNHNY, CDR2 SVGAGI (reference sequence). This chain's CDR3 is CASRHGDRGGGYTF. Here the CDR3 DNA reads TGTGCCAGCAGACACGGCGACCGGGGAGGAGGCTACACCTTC.

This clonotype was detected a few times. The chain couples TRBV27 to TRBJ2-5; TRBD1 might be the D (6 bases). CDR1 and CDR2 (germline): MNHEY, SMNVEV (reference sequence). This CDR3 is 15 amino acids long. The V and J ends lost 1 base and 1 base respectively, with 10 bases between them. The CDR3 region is CASSLYRELQETQYF. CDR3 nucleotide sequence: TGTGCCAGCAGTTTATACAGGGAACTCCAAGAGACCCAGTACTTC.

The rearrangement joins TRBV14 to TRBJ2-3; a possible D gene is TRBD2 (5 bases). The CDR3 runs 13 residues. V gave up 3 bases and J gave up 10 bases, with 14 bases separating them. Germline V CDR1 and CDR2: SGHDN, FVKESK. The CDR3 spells CASSQLLRDAQYF. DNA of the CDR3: TGTGCCAGCAGCCAGCTCCTCCGGGATGCGCAGTATTTT. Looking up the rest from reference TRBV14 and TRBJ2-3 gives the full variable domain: EAGVTQFPSHSVIEKGQTVTLRCDPISGHDNLYWYRRVMGKEIKFLLHFVKESKQDESGMPNNRFLAERTGGTYSTLKVQPAELEDSGVYFCASSQLLRDAQYFGPGTRLTVL.

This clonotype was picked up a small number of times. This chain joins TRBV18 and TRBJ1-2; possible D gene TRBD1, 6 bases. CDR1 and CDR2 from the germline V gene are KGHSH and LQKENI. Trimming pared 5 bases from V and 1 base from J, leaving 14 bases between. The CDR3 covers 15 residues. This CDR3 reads CASSSGQPINYGYTF. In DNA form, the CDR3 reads TGTGCCAGCTCATCCGGACAGCCCATTAACTATGGCTACACCTTC.

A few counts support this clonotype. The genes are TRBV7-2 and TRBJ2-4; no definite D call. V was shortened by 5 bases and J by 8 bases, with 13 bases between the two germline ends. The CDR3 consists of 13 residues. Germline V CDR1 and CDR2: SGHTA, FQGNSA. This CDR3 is CASSLSKGDIQYF. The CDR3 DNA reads TGTGCCAGCAGCCTCTCCAAGGGTGACATTCAGTACTTC.

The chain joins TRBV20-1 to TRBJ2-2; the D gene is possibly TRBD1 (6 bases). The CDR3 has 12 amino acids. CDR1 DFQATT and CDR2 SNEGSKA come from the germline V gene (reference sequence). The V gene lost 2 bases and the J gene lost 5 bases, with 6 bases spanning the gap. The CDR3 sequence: CSARRGTGELFF. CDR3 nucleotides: TGCAGTGCTAGAAGGGGGACCGGGGAGCTGTTTTTT.

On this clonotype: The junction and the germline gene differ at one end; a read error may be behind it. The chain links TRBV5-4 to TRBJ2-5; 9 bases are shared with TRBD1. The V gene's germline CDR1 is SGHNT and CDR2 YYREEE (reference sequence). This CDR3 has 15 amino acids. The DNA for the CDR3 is TGTGCCGGCAGCACCGGGACAGGGAGGGGAGAGACCCAGTACTTC. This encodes CAGSTGTGRGETQYF.

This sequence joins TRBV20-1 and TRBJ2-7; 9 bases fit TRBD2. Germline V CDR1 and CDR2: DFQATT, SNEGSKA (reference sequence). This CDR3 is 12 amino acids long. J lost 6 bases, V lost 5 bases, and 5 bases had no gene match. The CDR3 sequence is CSAWASGTEQYF. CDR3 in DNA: TGCAGTGCTTGGGCTAGCGGGACCGAGCAGTACTTC.

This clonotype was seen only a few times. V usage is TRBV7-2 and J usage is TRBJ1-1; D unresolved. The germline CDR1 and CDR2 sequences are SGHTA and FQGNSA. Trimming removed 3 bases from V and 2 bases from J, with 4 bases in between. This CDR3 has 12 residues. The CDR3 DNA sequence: TGTGCCAGCAGCTTTTATAACACTGAAGCTTTCTTT. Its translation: CASSFYNTEAFF.

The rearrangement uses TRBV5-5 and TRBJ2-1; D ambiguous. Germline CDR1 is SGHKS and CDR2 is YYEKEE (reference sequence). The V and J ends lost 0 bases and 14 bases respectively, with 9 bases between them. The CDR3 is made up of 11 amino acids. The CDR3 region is CASSLVEKEFF. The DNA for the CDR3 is TGTGCCAGCAGCTTGGTCGAGAAGGAGTTCTTC.

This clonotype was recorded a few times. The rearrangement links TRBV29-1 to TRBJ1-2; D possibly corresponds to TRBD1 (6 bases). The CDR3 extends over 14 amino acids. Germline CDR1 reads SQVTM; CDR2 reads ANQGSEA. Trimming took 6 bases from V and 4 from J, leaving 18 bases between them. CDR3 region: CSVGGGGQGYGYTF. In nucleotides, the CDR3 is TGCAGCGTCGGGGGCGGGGGGCAAGGCTATGGCTACACCTTC.

The CDR3 reads CAISNREDGTGELFF. In nucleotides, the CDR3 is TGTGCCATCAGTAACAGGGAGGATGGTACCGGGGAGCTGTTTTTT. J is TRBJ2-2 and V is TRBV10-3; D may match TRBD1 or TRBD2 (6 bases each). The ends were cut back, 5 bases at V and 5 bases at J, with 15 bases in the middle. Germline CDR1 ENHRY, CDR2 SYGVKD. The CDR3 is 15 amino acids.